A selection of T cell receptor beta chains follows, all from one sample in a study of cytomegalovirus exposure and HLA in healthy donors. Sequenced by immunoSEQ multiplex PCR; TCRdb stores in-frame clones only, minus some. The sample is made up of 65,000 to 90,000 clones, and the top ten hold roughly 2.3% of it. The sequencing input was PBMCs. These receptors were taken from a female donor in good health and CMV-seropositive. Each CDR3 is given with its conserved first and last residue. Fields, in order: J gene, V gene, D gene, CDR3 DNA, CDR3 protein. A D gene is named only where the DNA matches it firmly.

j_gene: TRBJ2-3; v_gene: TRBV4-1; d_gene: TRBD2; CDR3nt: TGCGCCAGCAGCCCCCTAGCTAGCGGGAGGACTAGCACAGATACGCAGTATTTT; CDR3aa: CASSPLASGRTSTDTQYF
j_gene: TRBJ1-3; v_gene: TRBV29-1; d_gene: -; CDR3nt: TGCAGCGTTGAAGTGAGGGGAGGGACCGCTGGAAACACCATATATTTT; CDR3aa: CSVEVRGGTAGNTIYF
j_gene: TRBJ1-4; v_gene: TRBV5-4; d_gene: TRBD1; CDR3nt: TGTGCCAGCAGCCCAGGGACAGGGGGTGAAAAACTGTTTTTT; CDR3aa: CASSPGTGGEKLFF
j_gene: TRBJ1-2; v_gene: TRBV2; d_gene: TRBD1; CDR3nt: TGTGCCAGCAGTGTTGGAGGGGGCTCCTATGGCTACACCTTC; CDR3aa: CASSVGGGSYGYTF
j_gene: TRBJ2-2; v_gene: TRBV30; d_gene: TRBD2; CDR3nt: TGTGCCTGGAGTGTAGGATTTGCGGGAGTAACCGGGGAGCTGTTTTTT; CDR3aa: CAWSVGFAGVTGELFF
j_gene: TRBJ2-1; v_gene: TRBV7-8; d_gene: -; CDR3nt: TGTGCCAGCAGCTTAGAAGGGGTCCCGCGGCATGAGCAGTTCTTC; CDR3aa: CASSLEGVPRHEQFF
j_gene: TRBJ1-1; v_gene: TRBV7-2; d_gene: -; CDR3nt: TGTGCCAGCAGCTTATGGGGGGCTGAAGCTTTCTTT; CDR3aa: CASSLWGAEAFF
j_gene: TRBJ1-2; v_gene: TRBV7-2; d_gene: TRBD1; CDR3nt: TGTGCCAGCAGCGCGAAGTCAGGGGGCAACTATGGCTACACCTTC; CDR3aa: CASSAKSGGNYGYTF
j_gene: TRBJ2-4; v_gene: TRBV30; d_gene: -; CDR3nt: TGTGCCTGGGCACTCGCCAAAAACATTCAGTACTTC; CDR3aa: CAWALAKNIQYF
j_gene: TRBJ2-1; v_gene: TRBV5-1; d_gene: TRBD2; CDR3nt: TGCGCCAGCAGGGGACTAGCGGGATCCTACAATGAGCAGTTCTTC; CDR3aa: CASRGLAGSYNEQFF
j_gene: TRBJ2-7; v_gene: TRBV19; d_gene: TRBD2; CDR3nt: TGTGCCAGTAGCCCTTCCCGACTAGCGGGCCGCTCCTACGAGCAGTACTTC; CDR3aa: CASSPSRLAGRSYEQYF
j_gene: TRBJ1-5; v_gene: TRBV4-2; d_gene: TRBD1; CDR3nt: TGTGCCAGCAGCCAAGACCGACAGGGGGCAGGGGGAGTGGGACCCCAGCATTTT; CDR3aa: CASSQDRQGAGGVGPQHF
j_gene: TRBJ2-3; v_gene: TRBV4-3; d_gene: TRBD2; CDR3nt: TGCGCCAGCAGCCAAGGCTTCTTGGGTAGCGGGGGGTCTAGCACAGATACGCAGTATTTT; CDR3aa: CASSQGFLGSGGSSTDTQYF
j_gene: TRBJ2-1; v_gene: TRBV29-1; d_gene: -; CDR3nt: TGCAGCGTTCATTGGACAGTGAATGAGCAGTTCTTC; CDR3aa: CSVHWTVNEQFF
j_gene: TRBJ1-1; v_gene: TRBV30; d_gene: TRBD1; CDR3nt: TGTGCCTGGAGTGTGGGGACAGAGAACACTGAAGCTTTCTTT; CDR3aa: CAWSVGTENTEAFF
j_gene: TRBJ1-2; v_gene: TRBV15; d_gene: TRBD1; CDR3nt: TGTGCCACCAGCAGGGGGACAGTCGTTAACTATGGCTACACCTTC; CDR3aa: CATSRGTVVNYGYTF
j_gene: TRBJ2-3; v_gene: TRBV4-3; d_gene: TRBD2; CDR3nt: TGCGCCAGCAGCCAAGGACTAGCGGGGAGCACAGATACGCAGTATTTT; CDR3aa: CASSQGLAGSTDTQYF
j_gene: TRBJ2-3; v_gene: TRBV6-1; d_gene: TRBD2; CDR3nt: TGTGCCAGCAGTTCCGGGACTAGCGGCACAGATACGCAGTATTTT; CDR3aa: CASSSGTSGTDTQYF
j_gene: TRBJ2-2; v_gene: TRBV4-3; d_gene: TRBD1; CDR3nt: TGCGCCAGCAGCTATGGGACAGGGAACACCGGGGAGCTGTTTTTT; CDR3aa: CASSYGTGNTGELFF
j_gene: TRBJ1-2; v_gene: TRBV5-1; d_gene: TRBD1; CDR3nt: TGCGCCAGCAGCGCGTCCCGGGACAGGGTTGGGTATGGCTACACCTTC; CDR3aa: CASSASRDRVGYGYTF